Following are 9 T cell receptor beta chains from one sample sequenced in a study of shared clonotypes between healthy human individuals. Some clones are missing from TCRdb's copy, which holds only in-frame ones; the method was immunoSEQ multiplex PCR. Of about 960,000 clones in the sample, less than 85% are singletons; the top ten hold approximately 1.5%. Sequencing used memory CD4+ T cells sorted from blood. Documented subset: CD45RA-negative fraction. These receptors were taken from a man aged 18 to 29 in good health.

This chain connects TRBV18 to TRBJ2-1, with 9 bases fitting TRBD2. The CDR3 is 16 amino acids. V trimming: 3 bases; J trimming: 6 bases; junction bases outside the gene matches: 9. Germline CDR1 and CDR2: KGHSH and LQKENI. Here the CDR3 DNA reads TGTGCCAGCTCACCGCGGGTTAGCGGGAGACCCAATGAGCAGTTCTTC. Its translation: CASSPRVSGRPNEQFF.

A word on this clone: Other DNA sequences in this specimen translate into the identical CDR3. The rearrangement uses TRBV4-3 and TRBJ2-7; D is ambiguous. The CDR3 has 15 residues. Germline V gene data show CDR1 as LGHNA and CDR2 as YSLEER. With 0 bases removed from V and 2 bases from J, the gap between germline ends came to 11 bases. The CDR3 here is CASSQDRAATYEQYF. CDR3 coding DNA: TGCGCCAGCAGCCAAGATAGGGCGGCTACCTACGAGCAGTACTTC.

The rearrangement uses TRBV10-3 and TRBJ2-7; 8 bases agree with TRBD2. Looked up from germline, CDR1 is ENHRY and CDR2 is SYGVKD. The CDR3 runs 14 residues. Trimming removed 6 bases from V and 0 bases from J; junction bases left unmatched: 4. CDR3 DNA: TGTGCCATCAGCGCCGGGACTAGCTCCTACGAGCAGTACTTC. Protein sequence: CAISAGTSSYEQYF.

CDR3 protein: CASSVTGTSETQYF. DNA for the CDR3: TGTGCCAGCAGCGTAACTGGGACTTCTGAGACCCAGTACTTC. The chain couples TRBV11-2 to TRBJ2-5; D possibly corresponds to TRBD2 (6 bases). CDR3 length: 14 residues. Germline CDR1 reads SGHAT; CDR2 reads FQNNGV. Trimming removed 5 bases from V and 5 bases from J, with 15 bases in between.

This clone showed up just a few times. The rearrangement joins TRBV2 to TRBJ2-1; 7 bases line up with TRBD1. CDR3 length: 14 amino acids. The V and J ends lost 5 bases and 4 bases, in that order; junction bases with no gene match: 5. Germline assignment: CDR1 SNHLY and CDR2 FYNNEI. The CDR3 bases are TGTGCCAGCAGTCATCGGACAGGTTACAATGAGCAGTTCTTC. Its protein product is CASSHRTGYNEQFF.

J is TRBJ2-1 and V is TRBV5-4; 11 nucleotides align to TRBD2. Germline CDR1 SGHNT, CDR2 YYREEE (reference sequence). The ends lost 4 bases at V and 3 bases at J; junction bases unmatched: 6. The CDR3 is 16 amino acids. This CDR3 is CASSPSGGIDYNEQFF. Here the CDR3 DNA reads TGTGCCAGCAGCCCTAGCGGGGGGATAGACTACAATGAGCAGTTCTTC. The full variable domain, with the rest looked up from reference TRBV5-4 and TRBJ2-1, is ETGVTQSPTHLIKTRGQQVTLRCSSQSGHNTVSWYQQALGQGPQFIFQYYREEENGRGNFPPRFSGLQFPNYSSELNVNALELDDSALYLCASSPSGGIDYNEQFFGPGTRLTVL.

Comment on this clone: This same CDR3 is encoded by further DNA sequences in the sample. This chain connects TRBV15 to TRBJ2-5; no reliable D call. V was pared by 0 bases and J by 2 bases, with 10 bases between. Germline-derived CDR1 and CDR2 are LNHNV and YYDKDF (reference sequence). There are 15 residues in the CDR3. The CDR3 bases are TGTGCCACCAGCAGAGATCCCCAGCAACAAGAGACCCAGTACTTC. Translating it yields CATSRDPQQQETQYF.

This clone was detected a few times. The rearrangement joins TRBV5-1 to TRBJ2-3; D is perhaps TRBD2 (6 bases). The CDR3 is 16 residues long. The germline V and J ends were trimmed by 4 bases and 0 bases, with 15 bases remaining between them. From germline, CDR1 is SGHRS and CDR2 YFSETQ. CDR3 in amino acids: CASSPNLGTSTDTQYF. CDR3 bases: TGCGCCAGCAGCCCCAATTTAGGGACTAGCACAGATACGCAGTATTTT. The full variable domain, completed using reference TRBV5-1 and TRBJ2-3, is KAGVTQTPRYLIKTRGQQVTLSCSPISGHRSVSWYQQTPGQGLQFLFEYFSETQRNKGNFPGRFSGRQFSNSRSEMNVSTLELGDSALYLCASSPNLGTSTDTQYFGPGTRLTVL.

Comment on this clone: This same CDR3 is encoded by further DNA sequences in the sample. The gene calls are TRBV2 and TRBJ2-5; no reliable D call. Germline V gene lookup returns CDR1 SNHLY and CDR2 FYNNEI. The CDR3 covers 11 residues. V gave up 5 bases and J gave up 2 bases, with 3 bases separating them. CDR3 sequence: CASSLQETQYF. CDR3 sequence (DNA): TGTGCCAGCAGTCTGCAAGAGACCCAGTACTTC. Full variable domain (outside the CDR3, taken from reference TRBV2 and TRBJ2-5): EPEVTQTPSHQVTQMGQEVILRCVPISNHLYFYWYRQILGQKVEFLVSFYNNEISEKSEIFDDQFSVERPDGSNFTLKIRSTKLEDSAMYFCASSLQETQYFGPGTRLLVL.